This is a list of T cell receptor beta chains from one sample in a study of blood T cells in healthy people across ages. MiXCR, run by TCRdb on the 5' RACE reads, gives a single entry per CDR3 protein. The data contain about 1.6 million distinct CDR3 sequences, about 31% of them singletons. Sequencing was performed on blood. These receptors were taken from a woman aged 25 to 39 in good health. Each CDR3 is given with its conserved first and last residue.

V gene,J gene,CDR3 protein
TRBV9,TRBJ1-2,CASSRPGGANYGYTF
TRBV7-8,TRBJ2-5,CASSLRTNRETQYF
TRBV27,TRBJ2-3,CASMGRENGDTQYF
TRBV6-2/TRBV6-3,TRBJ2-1,CASSYSSLRLSNTEQFF
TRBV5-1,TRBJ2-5,CASSPTSGGHQETQYF
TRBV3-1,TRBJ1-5,CASSTLGDQPQHF
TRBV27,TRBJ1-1,CASSFSGQVPLAFF
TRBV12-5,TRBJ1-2,CASGLGQGGYGHTF
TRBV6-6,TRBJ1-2,CASRDSGQLGGYTF
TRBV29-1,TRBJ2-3,CSVEGGADSSTDTQYF
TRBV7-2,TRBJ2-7,CASSLGDRSNEQYF
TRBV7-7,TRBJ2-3,CASSAGQGWADTQYF
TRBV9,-,CASSAKPALEDEQYF
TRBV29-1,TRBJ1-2,CSVRQRLGDYGYTF
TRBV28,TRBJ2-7,CASSHEGGSWYEQYF
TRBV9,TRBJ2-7,CASSAGEGYYEQYF
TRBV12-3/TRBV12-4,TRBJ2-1,CASSRGAGYYNEQFF
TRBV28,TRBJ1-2,CASSPGRGYTF
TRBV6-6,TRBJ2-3,CASSYPPGRQEKDTQYF
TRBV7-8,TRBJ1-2,CASSPHWGDYGYTF
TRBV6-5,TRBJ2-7,CASSAPGASNEQYF
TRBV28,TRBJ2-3,CASSPLGKDTQYF
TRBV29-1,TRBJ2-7,CSATTGVYEQYF
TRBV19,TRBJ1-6,CASSKQGTVNSPLHF
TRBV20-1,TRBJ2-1,CRPGLAGGSSYNEQFF
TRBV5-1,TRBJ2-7,CASSRRDSLTYEQYF
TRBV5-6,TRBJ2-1,CAGSLFRSSGFDEQFF
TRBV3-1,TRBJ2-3,CASSQDTPHFVAGYTDTQYF
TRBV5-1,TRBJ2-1,CASSPRLAGPSSYNEQFF
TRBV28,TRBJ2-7,CASRGQIYEQYF
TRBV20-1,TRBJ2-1,CSARPRGSYNKQFF
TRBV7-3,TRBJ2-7,CASSLTTQAGVTYEQYF
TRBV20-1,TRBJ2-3,CSARDDTLEMGRGDTQYF
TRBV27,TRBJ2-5,CASSLSYLAGGSRETQYF
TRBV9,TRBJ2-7,CASSREPRDMAGQYF
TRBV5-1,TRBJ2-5,CASSPGRGLSKLGTQYF
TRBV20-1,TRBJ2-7,CSARDPQRGDNEQYF
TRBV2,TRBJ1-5,CASSVGGYQPQHF
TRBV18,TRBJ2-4,CASSPPGGIAKNIQYF
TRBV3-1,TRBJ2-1,CASSQFGVGRSDVSYNEQFF
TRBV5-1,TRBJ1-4,CASKGGDGGNEKLFF
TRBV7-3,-,CASSFSIDGSGGYNEQYF
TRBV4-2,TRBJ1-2,CASRNTRRDYGYTF
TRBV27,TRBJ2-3,CASSSPVLAGDRSDTQYF
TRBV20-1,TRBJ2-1,CSARAKRERGSYNEQFF
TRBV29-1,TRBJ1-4,CSVATGFNEKLFF
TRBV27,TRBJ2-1,CASSLTMSGRRFF
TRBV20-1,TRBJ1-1,CSARDPRGGAEAFF
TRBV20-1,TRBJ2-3,CSARRAGDTDTQYF
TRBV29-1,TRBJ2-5,CSAGLAGTQETQYF
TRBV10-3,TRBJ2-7,CAISGSGRWGDEQYF
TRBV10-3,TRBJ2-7,CAISEDGGKQYF
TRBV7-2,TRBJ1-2,CASSSPTGQSNYGYTF
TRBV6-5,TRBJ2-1,CASSYQPTGSDEQFF
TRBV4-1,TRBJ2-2,CASSQQAGGTGELFF
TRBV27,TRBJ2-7,CASGGTESSYEQYF
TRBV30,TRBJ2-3,CAWRKNTDTQYF
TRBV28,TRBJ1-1,CASSPGGAGAFF
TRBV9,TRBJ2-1,CASSVGGSEYNEQFF
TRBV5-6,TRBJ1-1,CASSLGGSFTEAFF